The T cell receptor (beta chain) under discussion was sequenced for a study of monozygotic twins with inflammatory bowel disease. After re-calling the 5' RACE reads, TCRdb lists one entry per CDR3 protein, DNA absent. This table holds approximately 160,000 distinct CDR3 sequences. Study-level results: Fewer clonotypes were shared with others by IBD patients than by healthy twins, especially with disease activity. With inverse Simpson as the measure, TCRbeta diversity was lower in IBD patients than in healthy co-twins.

Points on this clonotype: Its antigen is currently unknown.

CDR1 and CDR2 (germline): GTSNPN, SVGIG (reference sequence). The CDR3 has 15 residues. The chain has TRBV30 and TRBJ2-7; TCRdb calls TRBD2, which cannot be checked without DNA. The TCR sequence derives from a human donor with ulcerative colitis or Crohn's disease, or a healthy co-twin of an affected twin (not recorded which). The sample consisted of blood. The CDR3 sequence is CAWGLAGGGGYEQYF.